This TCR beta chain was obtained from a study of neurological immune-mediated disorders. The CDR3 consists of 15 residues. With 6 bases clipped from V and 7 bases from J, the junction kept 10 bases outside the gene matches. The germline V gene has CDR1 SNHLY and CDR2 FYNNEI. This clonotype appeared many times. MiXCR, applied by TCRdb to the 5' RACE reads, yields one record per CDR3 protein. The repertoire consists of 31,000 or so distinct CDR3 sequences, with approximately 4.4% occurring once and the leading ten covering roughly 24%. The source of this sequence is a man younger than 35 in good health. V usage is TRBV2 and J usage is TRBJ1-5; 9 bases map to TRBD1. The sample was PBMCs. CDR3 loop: CASSQVQGARQPQHF. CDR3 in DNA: TGTGCCAGCAGCCAAGTACAGGGGGCGAGGCAGCCCCAGCATTTT.